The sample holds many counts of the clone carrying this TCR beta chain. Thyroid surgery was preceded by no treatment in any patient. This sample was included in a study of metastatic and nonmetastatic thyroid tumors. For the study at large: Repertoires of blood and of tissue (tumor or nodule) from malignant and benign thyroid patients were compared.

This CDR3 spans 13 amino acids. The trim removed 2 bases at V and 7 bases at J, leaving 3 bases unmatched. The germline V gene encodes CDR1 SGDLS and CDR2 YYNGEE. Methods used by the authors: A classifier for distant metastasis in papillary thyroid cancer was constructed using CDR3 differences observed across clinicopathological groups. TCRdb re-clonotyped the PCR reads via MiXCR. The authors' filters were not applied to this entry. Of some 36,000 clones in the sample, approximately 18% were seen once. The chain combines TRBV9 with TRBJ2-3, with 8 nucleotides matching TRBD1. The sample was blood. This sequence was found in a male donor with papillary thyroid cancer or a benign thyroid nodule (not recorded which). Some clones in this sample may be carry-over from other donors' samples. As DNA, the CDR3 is TGTGCCAGCAGCGTCGACAGGGGCAATACGCAGTATTTT. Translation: CASSVDRGNTQYF.